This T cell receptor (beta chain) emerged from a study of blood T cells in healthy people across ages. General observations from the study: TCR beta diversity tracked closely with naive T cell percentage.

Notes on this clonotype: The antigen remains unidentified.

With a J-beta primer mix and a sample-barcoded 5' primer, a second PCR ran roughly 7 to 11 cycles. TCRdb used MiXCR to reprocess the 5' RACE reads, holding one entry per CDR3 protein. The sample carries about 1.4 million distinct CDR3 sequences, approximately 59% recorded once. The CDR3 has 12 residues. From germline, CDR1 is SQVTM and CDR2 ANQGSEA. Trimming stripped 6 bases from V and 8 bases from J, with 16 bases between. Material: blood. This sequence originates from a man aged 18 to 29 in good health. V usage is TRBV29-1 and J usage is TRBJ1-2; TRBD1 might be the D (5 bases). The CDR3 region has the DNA TGCAGCGTCGGGACCGGTACGGTGGGCTACACCTTC. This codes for CSVGTGTVGYTF.